Below, 23 T cell receptor beta chains from the same sample are listed, as sequenced in a study of T cells in Graves' hyperthyroidism and ophthalmopathy. Researchers amplified the TCR beta CDR3 regions from RNA transcripts. HTBI primers drove first-round RT-PCR of the TCR CDR3. Using its own MiXCR run on the multiplex PCR reads, TCRdb lists one record per CDR3 protein. This sample yields 500,000 to 600,000 distinct CDR3 sequences, of which 40% to 50% are seen a single time; about 45% belongs to the top ten. The sequencing sample was made of peripheral blood or thyroid tissue (not recorded which). The receptors here all came from an adult woman with Graves' disease, either hyperthyroidism or ophthalmopathy (not recorded which).

V and J are TRBV5-1 and TRBJ1-1; no definite D call. Germline V gene data show CDR1 as SGHRS and CDR2 as YFSETQ. The CDR3 runs to 13 residues. The V gene lost 0 bases and the J gene lost 8 bases, with 11 bases spanning the gap. DNA for the CDR3: TGCGCCAGCAGCTTGGACACGTTTAACGAAGCTTTCTTT. It yields the protein CASSLDTFNEAFF.

The chain employs TRBV29-1 and TRBJ1-1; perhaps TRBD1 as D (6 bases). This CDR3 has 13 amino acids. V was trimmed by 6 bases and J by 3 bases, leaving 14 bases between them. The V gene's germline CDR1 is SQVTM and CDR2 ANQGSEA. The CDR3 protein is CSVAGARDTEAFF. CDR3 DNA: TGCAGCGTCGCAGGGGCGAGGGACACTGAAGCTTTCTTT.

The genes are TRBV5-1 and TRBJ1-5; D is undetermined. The CDR3 length is 13 residues. The germline CDR1 and CDR2 sequences are SGHRS and YFSETQ. V dropped 0 bases and J dropped 10 bases, with 11 bases sitting between them. The CDR3 spells CASSLEVGAPQHF. CDR3 nucleotides: TGCGCCAGCAGCTTGGAGGTCGGAGCTCCCCAGCATTTT. The whole variable domain, filled in from reference TRBV5-1 and TRBJ1-5, reads KAGVTQTPRYLIKTRGQQVTLSCSPISGHRSVSWYQQTPGQGLQFLFEYFSETQRNKGNFPGRFSGRQFSNSRSEMNVSTLELGDSALYLCASSLEVGAPQHFGDGTRLSIL.

CDR3 nucleotides: TGCAGTGCTAGAGAGTTAGGGGAAGGGGCCCTAGAGACCCAGTACTTC. It encodes CSARELGEGALETQYF. The V gene is TRBV20-1, the J gene TRBJ2-5, with D possibly matching TRBD1 (5 bases). Trimming left V 0 bases short and J 4 bases short, with 18 bases between. CDR1 and CDR2 (germline): DFQATT, SNEGSKA (reference sequence). The CDR3 totals 16 residues.

This chain connects TRBV29-1 to TRBJ1-1, with D tentatively TRBD1 (6 bases). The CDR3 spans 12 residues. V lost 5 bases and J 6 bases, leaving 13 bases between the germline ends. Germline CDR1 reads SQVTM; CDR2 reads ANQGSEA. The CDR3 nucleotides read TGCAGCGTTTGGGGGGCAGGGGCTGAAGCTTTCTTT. Residues: CSVWGAGAEAFF.

The chain links TRBV29-1 to TRBJ1-2; D is uncertain. V was cut by 5 bases and J by 4 bases, with 17 bases left in between. The CDR3 is made up of 14 amino acids. Germline V CDR1 and CDR2: SQVTM, ANQGSEA. CDR3 DNA sequence: TGCAGCGTTTCTCAACCGGAGGGCGGCTATGGCTACACCTTC. Amino acids: CSVSQPEGGYGYTF.

Only a few counts were recorded for this clonotype. The chain employs TRBV2 and TRBJ2-7, with D perhaps TRBD1 (6 bases). Germline V gene data show CDR1 as SNHLY and CDR2 as FYNNEI. The V gene lost 9 bases and the J gene lost 3 bases, with 15 bases spanning the gap. The CDR3 is 13 residues long. CDR3 protein: CASEGDRLYEQYF. For the CDR3, the DNA is TGTGCCAGTGAGGGGGACCGGCTCTACGAGCAGTACTTC.

This chain uses TRBV10-3 with TRBJ1-2; the D is unclear. The CDR3 has 17 residues. CDR1 ENHRY and CDR2 SYGVKD come from the germline V gene. V gave up 4 bases and J gave up 0 bases, with 18 bases separating them. The CDR3 region has the DNA TGTGCCATCAGTGGACACAAGAACGGTCTTACTAACTATGGCTACACCTTC. Its translation: CAISGHKNGLTNYGYTF.

The genes are TRBV7-2 and TRBJ1-4; D might be TRBD1 (6 bases). Germline lookup yields CDR1 SGHTA and CDR2 FQGNSA. This CDR3 comprises 15 residues. With 1 base removed from V and 10 bases from J, the gap between germline ends came to 16 bases. The CDR3 DNA follows: TGTGCCAGCAGCTTAGAAAGGGCAGGGGCCGGAAAACTGTTTTTT. Protein sequence: CASSLERAGAGKLFF.

This clonotype was detected ten times or more. This may be a read error, as it is one base from a much larger clone. The chain carries TRBV15 and TRBJ1-5; D remains ambiguous. The CDR3 runs to 12 residues. CDR1 is LNHNV and CDR2 is YYDKDF in the germline V gene (reference sequence). Trimming stripped 0 bases from V and 9 bases from J, with 6 bases between. This CDR3 reads CATSREQRPQHF. The CDR3 bases are TGTGCCACCAGCAGAGAACAGAGGCCCCAGCATTTT.

This chain joins TRBV9 and TRBJ2-7; D remains unclear. Trimming left V 3 bases short and J 6 bases short, with 19 bases between. Germline V gene sequence: CDR1 SGDLS, CDR2 YYNGEE. The CDR3 is 15 amino acids. CDR3: CASSALGQGPPEQYF. The CDR3 nucleotides are TGTGCCAGCAGCGCCCTCGGCCAAGGGCCCCCCGAGCAGTACTTC.

This clonotype was counted at least ten times. The V call is TRBV4-1, the J call TRBJ1-5; D perhaps matches TRBD1 (6 bases). This CDR3 spans 16 amino acids. Germline CDR1 MGHRA, CDR2 YSYEKL. V dropped 2 bases and J dropped 3 bases, with 14 bases sitting between them. The CDR3 DNA reads TGCGCCAGCAGCCAAATGTGGGGGCTGGACAATCAGCCCCAGCATTTT. Its translation is CASSQMWGLDNQPQHF.

This clonotype has more than one count but fewer than ten. No conserved phenylalanine or tryptophan is present at the end of the CDR3, so a read error is the likely explanation. The DNA is omitted, as the CDR3 cannot be located on it reliably, and the CDR3 follows TCRdb's listing. CDR3 sequence: CANRAQGDT. V and J are TRBV10-3 and TRBJ1-3; the tabulated D call, TRBD1, remains unverified against the DNA. Germline loops: CDR1 ENHRY, CDR2 SYGVKD. With termini counted, the CDR3 has 9 amino acids.

The chain carries TRBV30 and TRBJ2-7; 8 nucleotides line up with TRBD1. Germline CDR1 reads GTSNPN; CDR2 reads SVGIG (reference sequence). This CDR3 region has 16 residues. The J segment lost 2 bases and the V segment lost 0 bases, leaving 9 bases of the junction unmatched. The CDR3 DNA reads TGTGCCTGGAGTGTACTCAGGGGGCAGCGTGCCTACGAGCAGTACTTC. Amino acids: CAWSVLRGQRAYEQYF.

This clonotype has at least ten counts. V and J are TRBV11-2 and TRBJ2-5; 10 bases match TRBD1. The CDR3 totals 14 residues. The V segment lost 1 base and the J segment 5 bases; nucleotides outside the gene matches: 1. Germline V CDR1 and CDR2: SGHAT, FQNNGV. This chain's CDR3 is CASSLGTGGETQYF. Here the CDR3 DNA reads TGTGCCAGCAGCTTAGGGACAGGGGGTGAGACCCAGTACTTC.

This clonotype was detected many times. The rearrangement links TRBV6-6 to TRBJ2-5, with unresolved D. The V gene lost 7 bases and the J gene lost 4 bases, with 16 bases spanning the gap. Germline V gives CDR1 MNHNY, CDR2 SVGAGI (reference sequence). The CDR3 has 14 amino acids. The CDR3 here is CASTQGSRVETQYF. CDR3 bases: TGTGCCAGCACCCAAGGATCTCGGGTAGAGACCCAGTACTTC.

This clonotype was observed once. The junction and the germline gene differ at one end; a read error may be behind it. The chain couples TRBV7-2 to TRBJ1-1, with D perhaps TRBD1 (5 bases). Germline CDR1 is SGHTA and CDR2 is FQGNSA. CDR3 size: 15 residues. The CDR3 loop reads CASSLVGGSNTVAFF. CDR3 bases: TGTGCCAGCAGCTTAGTGGGGGGGTCGAACACTGTAGCTTTCTTT.

The genes are TRBV29-1 and TRBJ2-5, with 7 nucleotides matching TRBD1. The germline gives CDR1 SQVTM, CDR2 ANQGSEA. This CDR3 is built from 14 residues. V trimming: 4 bases; J trimming: 4 bases; junction bases outside the gene matches: 9. In DNA form, the CDR3 reads TGCAGCGTTGTACAGGGGAAAGGCTCAGAGACCCAGTACTTC. Its protein product is CSVVQGKGSETQYF.

This clonotype was counted many times. This chain links TRBV12-3 or TRBV12-4 with TRBJ1-2; no firm D call. The CDR3 has 15 amino acids. Trimming shortened V by 2 bases and J by 6 bases, and 16 bases separated the two germline ends. CDR3: CASSLQATLEHGYTF. CDR3 nucleotide sequence: TGTGCCAGCAGTTTACAGGCGACGCTCGAACATGGCTACACCTTC.

This clonotype was picked up many times. J is TRBJ2-5 and V is TRBV4-1; TRBD2 agrees at 13 bases. The CDR3 length is 17 residues. V lost 4 bases, J lost 5 bases, and 10 bases stayed unmatched. Per germline, CDR1 MGHRA and CDR2 YSYEKL. CDR3 region: CASSRVGLAGDLETQYF. The DNA for the CDR3 is TGCGCCAGCAGCCGTGTCGGACTAGCGGGAGATCTTGAGACCCAGTACTTC.

This clonotype was picked up many times. CDR3 DNA sequence: TGTGCCAGCAGCTTGGCGGGCGGAGGGACGGCTAATGAAAAACTGTTTTTT. This translates into CASSLAGGGTANEKLFF. The chain is built from TRBV5-4 and TRBJ1-4, with a possible D match to TRBD1 (5 bases). CDR1 SGHNT and CDR2 YYREEE come from the germline V gene (reference sequence). The CDR3 length is 17 residues. V was pared by 0 bases and J by 3 bases, with 15 bases between.

This clonotype was detected ten times or more. The CDR3 loop reads CASSRKQVPGELFF. The CDR3 DNA sequence: TGTGCCAGCAGTAGAAAACAAGTCCCCGGGGAGCTGTTTTTT. V gene TRBV7-2 combines with J gene TRBJ2-2; D is undetermined. The CDR3 spans 14 residues. Trimming cost V 6 bases and J 6 bases, with 14 bases left between them. Germline V lookup: CDR1 SGHTA, CDR2 FQGNSA.

This clonotype was recorded a few times. The genes are TRBV5-4 and TRBJ2-5, with D maybe TRBD2 (6 bases). The germline gives CDR1 SGHNT, CDR2 YYREEE (reference sequence). Trimming took off 1 base at V and 6 bases at J, with 16 bases between the two ends. This CDR3 contains 15 residues. The CDR3 nucleotides read TGTGCCAGCAGCTTGAGTGGTGGAGGGGAAAAGACCCAGTACTTC. Its protein is CASSLSGGGEKTQYF.